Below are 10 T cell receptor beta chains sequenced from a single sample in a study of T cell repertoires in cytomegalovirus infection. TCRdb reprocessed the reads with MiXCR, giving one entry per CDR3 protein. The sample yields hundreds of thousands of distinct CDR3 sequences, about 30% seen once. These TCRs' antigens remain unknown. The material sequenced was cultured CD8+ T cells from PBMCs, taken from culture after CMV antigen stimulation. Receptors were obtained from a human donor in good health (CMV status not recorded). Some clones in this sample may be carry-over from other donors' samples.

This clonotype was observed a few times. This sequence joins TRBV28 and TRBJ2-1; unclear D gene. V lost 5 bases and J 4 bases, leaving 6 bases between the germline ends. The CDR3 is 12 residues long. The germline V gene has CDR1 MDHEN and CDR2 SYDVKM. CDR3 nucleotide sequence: TGTGCCAGCAGTCATCTATACAATGAGCAGTTCTTC. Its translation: CASSHLYNEQFF.

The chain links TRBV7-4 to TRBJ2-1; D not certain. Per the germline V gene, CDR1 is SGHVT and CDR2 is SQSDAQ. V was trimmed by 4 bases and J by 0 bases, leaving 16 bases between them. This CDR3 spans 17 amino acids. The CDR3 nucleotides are TGTGCCAGCAGCTCCCCTAAAGCTCGAAGCTCCTACAATGAGCAGTTCTTC. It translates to CASSSPKARSSYNEQFF.

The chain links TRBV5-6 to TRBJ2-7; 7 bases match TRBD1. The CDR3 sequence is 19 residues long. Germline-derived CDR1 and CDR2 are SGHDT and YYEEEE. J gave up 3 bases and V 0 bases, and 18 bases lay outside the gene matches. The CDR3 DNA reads TGTGCCAGCAGCTTGGAAGAAAGGGGGCCACTTAACAAGGGCTACGAGCAGTACTTC. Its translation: CASSLEERGPLNKGYEQYF. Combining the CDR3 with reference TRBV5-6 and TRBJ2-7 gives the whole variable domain DAGVTQSPTHLIKTRGQQVTLRCSPKSGHDTVSWYQQALGQGPQFIFQYYEEEERQRGNFPDRFSGHQFPNYSSELNVNALLLGDSALYLCASSLEERGPLNKGYEQYFGPGTRLTVT.

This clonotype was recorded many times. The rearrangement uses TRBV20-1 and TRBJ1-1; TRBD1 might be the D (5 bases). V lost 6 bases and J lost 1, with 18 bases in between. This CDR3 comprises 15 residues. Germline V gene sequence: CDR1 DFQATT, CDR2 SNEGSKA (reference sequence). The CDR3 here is CSAASPGRRNTEAFF. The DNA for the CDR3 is TGCAGTGCCGCAAGTCCGGGACGGCGGAACACTGAAGCTTTCTTT.

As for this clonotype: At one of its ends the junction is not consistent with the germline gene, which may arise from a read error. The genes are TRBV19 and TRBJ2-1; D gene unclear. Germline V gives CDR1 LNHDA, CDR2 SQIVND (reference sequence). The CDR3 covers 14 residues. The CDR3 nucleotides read TGTGCCAGCAGTATCAGTAGCTCCTACAATGAGCAGTTCTTC. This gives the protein CASSISSSYNEQFF. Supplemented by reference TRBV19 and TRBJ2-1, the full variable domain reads DGGITQSPKYLFRKEGQNVTLSCEQNLNHDAMYWYRQDPGQGLRLIYYSQIVNDFQKGDIAEGYSVSREKKESFPLTVTSAQKNPTAFYLCASSISSSYNEQFFGPGTRLTVL.

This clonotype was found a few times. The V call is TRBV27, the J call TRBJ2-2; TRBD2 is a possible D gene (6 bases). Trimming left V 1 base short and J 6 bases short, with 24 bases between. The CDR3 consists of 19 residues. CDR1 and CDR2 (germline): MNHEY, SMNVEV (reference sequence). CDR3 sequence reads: CASSLYARDSGGVAGELFF. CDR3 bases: TGTGCCAGCAGTTTATATGCCCGGGACTCAGGAGGTGTGGCCGGGGAGCTGTTTTTT.

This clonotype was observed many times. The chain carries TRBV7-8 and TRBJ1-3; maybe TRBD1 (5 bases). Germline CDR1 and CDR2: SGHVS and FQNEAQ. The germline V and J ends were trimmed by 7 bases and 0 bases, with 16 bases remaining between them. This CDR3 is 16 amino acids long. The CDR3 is CASTFGGSPSGNTIYF. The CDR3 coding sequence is TGTGCCAGCACCTTCGGGGGGTCGCCCTCTGGAAACACCATATATTTT.

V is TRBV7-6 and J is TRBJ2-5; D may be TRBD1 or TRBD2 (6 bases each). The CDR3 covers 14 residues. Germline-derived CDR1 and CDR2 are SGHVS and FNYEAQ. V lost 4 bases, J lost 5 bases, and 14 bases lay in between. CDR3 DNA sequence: TGTGCCAGCAGCTCCCCTACAGGGAGGGAGACCCAGTACTTC. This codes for CASSSPTGRETQYF.

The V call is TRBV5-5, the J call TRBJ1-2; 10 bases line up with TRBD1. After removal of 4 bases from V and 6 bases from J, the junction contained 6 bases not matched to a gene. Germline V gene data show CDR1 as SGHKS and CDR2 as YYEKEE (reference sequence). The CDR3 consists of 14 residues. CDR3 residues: CASSAGTGVDGYTF. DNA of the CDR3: TGTGCCAGCAGCGCCGGGACAGGGGTGGATGGCTACACCTTC.

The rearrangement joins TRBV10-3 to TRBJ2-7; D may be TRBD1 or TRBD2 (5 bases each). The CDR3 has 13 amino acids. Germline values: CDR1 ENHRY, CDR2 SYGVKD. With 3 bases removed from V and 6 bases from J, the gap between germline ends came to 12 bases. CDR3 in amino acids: CAISDLEGLEQYV. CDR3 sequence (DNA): TGTGCCATCAGTGACTTAGAGGGGCTCGAGCAGTACGTC.